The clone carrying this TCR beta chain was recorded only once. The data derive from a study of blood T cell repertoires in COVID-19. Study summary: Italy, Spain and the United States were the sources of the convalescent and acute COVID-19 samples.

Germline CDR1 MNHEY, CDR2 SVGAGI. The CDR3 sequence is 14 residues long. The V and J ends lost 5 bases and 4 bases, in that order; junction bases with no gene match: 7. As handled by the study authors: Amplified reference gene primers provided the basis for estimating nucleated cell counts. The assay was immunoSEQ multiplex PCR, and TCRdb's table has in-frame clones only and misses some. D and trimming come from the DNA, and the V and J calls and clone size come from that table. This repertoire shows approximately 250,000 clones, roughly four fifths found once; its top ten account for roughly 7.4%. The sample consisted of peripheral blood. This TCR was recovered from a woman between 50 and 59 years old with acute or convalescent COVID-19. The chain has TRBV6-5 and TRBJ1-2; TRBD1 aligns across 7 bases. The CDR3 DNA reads TGTGCCAGCAGTCGGGGACAGTCGGGCTATGGCTACACCTTC. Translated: CASSRGQSGYGYTF.